Listed below are T cell receptor beta chains from one sample, sequenced in a study of blood T cell repertoires in COVID-19. The repertoire was sequenced with immunoSEQ multiplex PCR; TCRdb's copy has only in-frame clones and lacks some. The sample has roughly 200,000 clones; more than 65% are singletons. Sample: peripheral blood. The origin of the receptors is a man aged 50-59 years with active or convalescent COVID-19. CDR3s include the opening cysteine and the closing phenylalanine or tryptophan. The order of the fields is D gene, clone size, J gene, V gene, CDR3 protein, CDR3 DNA. A D gene is named only where the DNA matches it firmly. Size is stated for part of the rows, as once, few or many counts, or as a class when the clone is expanded.

D: TRBD2; size: -; J: TRBJ2-7; V: TRBV6-5; CDR3: CASTQLAGAYEQYF; DNA: TGTGCCAGCACCCAACTAGCGGGGGCCTACGAGCAGTACTTC
D: -; size: -; J: TRBJ2-3; V: TRBV5-4; CDR3: CASSLAPPLPTDTQYF; DNA: TGTGCCAGCAGCTTGGCCCCTCCACTCCCAACAGATACGCAGTATTTT
D: -; size: -; J: TRBJ1-1; V: TRBV5-4; CDR3: CASSTGQPVLTEAFF; DNA: TGTGCCAGCAGCACCGGACAGCCAGTGCTCACTGAAGCTTTCTTT
D: -; size: -; J: TRBJ2-2; V: TRBV7-8; CDR3: CASSTTHTGELFF; DNA: TGTGCCAGCAGCACGACACACACCGGGGAGCTGTTTTTT
D: TRBD1; size: -; J: TRBJ1-2; V: TRBV9; CDR3: CASSPRGVVGTDLRDYGYTF; DNA: TGTGCCAGCAGCCCGAGGGGTGTGGTCGGGACAGATTTGAGAGACTATGGCTACACCTTC
D: TRBD1; size: -; J: TRBJ1-4; V: TRBV7-9; CDR3: CASSRTGSNEKLFF; DNA: TGTGCCAGCAGCCGGACAGGGAGCAATGAAAAACTGTTTTTT
D: -; size: once; J: TRBJ1-5; V: TRBV6-1; CDR3: CASSEAGGYGQPQHF; DNA: TGTGCCAGCAGTGAAGCTGGGGGGTATGGTCAGCCCCAGCATTTT
D: TRBD2; size: -; J: TRBJ2-7; V: TRBV18; CDR3: CASSPVLAGGEEQYF; DNA: TGTGCCAGCTCACCGGTTCTAGCGGGGGGAGAGGAGCAGTACTTC
D: -; size: once; J: TRBJ2-5; V: TRBV6-2/TRBV6-3; CDR3: CASSLADSRRQETQYF; DNA: TGTGCCAGCAGCCTCGCGGACTCACGTCGGCAAGAGACCCAGTACTTC
D: TRBD1; size: once; J: TRBJ2-7; V: TRBV10-3; CDR3: CAISEGRQGAREQYF; DNA: TGTGCCATCAGTGAAGGGAGACAGGGGGCACGCGAGCAGTACTTC
D: -; size: -; J: TRBJ1-1; V: TRBV5-6; CDR3: CASSREAVLRTEAFF; DNA: TGTGCCAGCAGCCGCGAGGCAGTCTTAAGGACTGAAGCTTTCTTT
D: TRBD2; size: -; J: TRBJ2-5; V: TRBV30; CDR3: CAWSPTAGGIYQETQYF; DNA: TGTGCCTGGAGTCCGACGGCGGGGGGGATTTATCAAGAGACCCAGTACTTC
D: -; size: few; J: TRBJ1-5; V: TRBV6-5; CDR3: CASRSTSGSNQPQHF; DNA: TGTGCCAGCAGAAGCACTAGCGGGAGCAATCAGCCCCAGCATTTT
D: -; size: -; J: TRBJ2-7; V: TRBV6-5; CDR3: CASSRRGDEQYF; DNA: TGTGCCAGCAGTCGGAGGGGCGACGAGCAGTACTTC
D: TRBD1; size: -; J: TRBJ1-5; V: TRBV29-1; CDR3: CSVSQGARQPQHF; DNA: TGCAGCGTTTCTCAGGGGGCTCGACAGCCCCAGCATTTT
D: TRBD1; size: -; J: TRBJ1-2; V: TRBV4-2; CDR3: CASSQDPGTGPYGYTF; DNA: TGTGCCAGCAGCCAAGATCCCGGGACAGGACCCTATGGCTACACCTTC
D: TRBD2; size: -; J: TRBJ2-3; V: TRBV5-1; CDR3: CASSPLTLAGGDTQYF; DNA: TGCGCCAGCAGCCCCCTAACCCTAGCGGGGGGGGATACGCAGTATTTT
D: -; size: -; J: TRBJ1-1; V: TRBV30; CDR3: CAWSVTLQNTEAFF; DNA: TGTGCCTGGAGTGTAACTCTCCAGAACACTGAAGCTTTCTTT
D: TRBD1; size: -; J: TRBJ2-1; V: TRBV30; CDR3: CAWSPGTVQFF; DNA: TGTGCCTGGAGTCCCGGGACAGTGCAGTTCTTC
D: TRBD2; size: -; J: TRBJ2-1; V: TRBV6-2/TRBV6-3; CDR3: CASSYAGGGLKNEQFF; DNA: TGTGCCAGCAGTTACGCGGGAGGGGGTCTAAAGAATGAGCAGTTCTTC
D: TRBD1; size: -; J: TRBJ1-4; V: TRBV10-2; CDR3: CASGDRGHTTNEKLFF; DNA: TGCGCCAGCGGGGACAGGGGGCATACAACTAATGAAAAACTGTTTTTT
D: TRBD2; size: -; J: TRBJ2-3; V: TRBV7-7; CDR3: CASSLGPAGAGTDTQYF; DNA: TGTGCCAGCAGCTTAGGCCCAGCGGGGGCGGGCACAGATACGCAGTATTTT
D: -; size: -; J: TRBJ1-1; V: TRBV30; CDR3: CAFATGNTEAFF; DNA: TGTGCCTTCGCGACAGGGAACACTGAAGCTTTCTTT
D: -; size: -; J: TRBJ2-7; V: TRBV6-1; CDR3: CASSDAGIPALYEQYF; DNA: TGTGCCAGCAGTGATGCAGGAATCCCAGCCCTCTACGAGCAGTACTTC
D: -; size: -; J: TRBJ1-5; V: TRBV5-3; CDR3: CARSKSGNQPQHF; DNA: TGTGCCAGAAGCAAGTCGGGGAATCAGCCCCAGCATTTT
D: -; size: -; J: TRBJ2-7; V: TRBV9; CDR3: CASSVDQGPYEQYF; DNA: TGTGCCAGCAGCGTAGATCAGGGCCCCTACGAGCAGTACTTC
D: TRBD1; size: -; J: TRBJ1-5; V: TRBV6-6; CDR3: CASSLGRGDQPQHF; DNA: TGTGCCAGCAGTTTGGGCAGGGGGGATCAGCCCCAGCATTTT
D: -; size: -; J: TRBJ2-5; V: TRBV18; CDR3: CASSPGGWDQETQYF; DNA: TGTGCCAGCTCACCAGGGGGCTGGGACCAAGAGACCCAGTACTTC
D: TRBD2; size: -; J: TRBJ2-7; V: TRBV5-4; CDR3: CASSRSGGISYEQYF; DNA: TGTGCCAGCAGCCGTAGCGGGGGGATCTCCTACGAGCAGTACTTC
D: -; size: -; J: TRBJ2-4; V: TRBV5-6; CDR3: CASSSPRGAKNIQYF; DNA: TGTGCCAGCAGCTCCCCCCGAGGGGCCAAAAACATTCAGTACTTC
D: TRBD2; size: -; J: TRBJ2-1; V: TRBV24-1; CDR3: CATGTSRSHYSYNEQFF; DNA: TGTGCCACGGGGACTAGCAGATCGCACTATTCCTACAATGAGCAGTTCTTC
D: TRBD1; size: -; J: TRBJ1-3; V: TRBV30; CDR3: CAWARGYSGNTIYF; DNA: TGTGCCTGGGCCAGGGGGTATTCTGGAAACACCATATATTTT
D: TRBD1; size: -; J: TRBJ1-3; V: TRBV25-1; CDR3: CASSSTGGSGNTIYF; DNA: TGTGCCAGCAGCAGTACAGGGGGCTCTGGAAACACCATATATTTT
D: -; size: -; J: TRBJ1-4; V: TRBV21-1; CDR3: CASSKAGSLDTTNEKLFF; DNA: TGTGCCAGCAGCAAAGCGGGAAGCCTGGACACAACTAATGAAAAACTGTTTTTT
D: TRBD2; size: -; J: TRBJ2-7; V: TRBV6-6; CDR3: CASRLGLAVPYEQYF; DNA: TGTGCCAGCAGACTAGGACTAGCGGTCCCATACGAGCAGTACTTC